A selection of T cell receptor beta chains follows, all from one sample in a study of Graves' ophthalmopathy and Graves' hyperthyroidism. One entry per CDR3 protein, called by TCRdb with MiXCR from the multiplex PCR reads. This repertoire shows around 600,000 distinct CDR3 sequences, over 40% found once; its top ten account for around 3.3%. The sequenced material came from peripheral blood. The source of these receptors is an adult man with Graves' ophthalmopathy. Each CDR3 is given with its conserved first and last residue. The D gene is left open where the match is weak. Rows may omit the clone size; those that give it use once, few, many or a size class.

clone size,D gene,V gene,J gene,CDR3 protein,CDR3 DNA
-,TRBD2,TRBV29-1,TRBJ2-7,CSVWGSGGNEQYF,TGCAGCGTCTGGGGTAGCGGGGGGAATGAGCAGTACTTC
few,TRBD2,TRBV20-1,TRBJ2-7,CSAKLAGVGEQYF,TGCAGTGCTAAACTAGCGGGAGTGGGAGAGCAGTACTTC
-,TRBD2,TRBV12-3/TRBV12-4,TRBJ2-2,CASSPTSGSGELFF,TGTGCCAGCAGCCCGACTAGCGGGTCCGGGGAGCTGTTTTTT
many,-,TRBV5-4,TRBJ1-2,CASSSDGIYGYTF,TGTGCCAGCAGCTCTGACGGGATCTATGGCTACACCTTC
-,-,TRBV10-3,TRBJ1-2,CAISGQENTNYGYTF,TGTGCCATCAGTGGACAGGAGAACACTAACTATGGCTACACCTTC
once,-,TRBV5-1,TRBJ2-6,CASSSDSLNVLTF,TGCGCCAGCAGCTCCGACAGCCTCAACGTCCTGACTTTC
-,-,TRBV19,TRBJ2-2,CASSNRQLTGELFF,TGTGCCAGTAGTAACAGACAGCTCACCGGGGAGCTGTTTTTT
-,TRBD2,TRBV11-2,TRBJ2-6,CASSPYPAGGVPGANVLTF,TGTGCCAGCAGCCCCTATCCAGCGGGAGGAGTCCCTGGGGCCAACGTCCTGACTTTC
many,TRBD1,TRBV5-8,TRBJ2-2,CASSIPGQGNTGELFF,TGTGCCAGCAGCATTCCGGGACAGGGTAACACCGGGGAGCTGTTTTTT
many,TRBD2,TRBV10-2,TRBJ2-7,CASRAGGPEQYF,TGCGCCAGCAGGGCGGGAGGGCCGGAGCAGTACTTC
many,-,TRBV7-9,TRBJ1-4,CASSAQEKLFF,TGTGCCAGCAGCGCTCAGGAAAAACTGTTTTTT
many,-,TRBV25-1,TRBJ2-2,CASREGGADTGELFF,TGTGCCAGCAGGGAGGGGGGTGCGGACACCGGGGAGCTGTTTTTT
many,TRBD1,TRBV7-2,TRBJ2-5,CASSLRAVRQGMAETQYF,TGTGCCAGCAGCTTAAGGGCCGTGAGACAGGGGATGGCAGAGACCCAGTACTTC
many,-,TRBV12-3/TRBV12-4,TRBJ1-5,CASSLGGDNQPQHF,TGTGCCAGCAGTTTAGGCGGCGATAATCAGCCCCAGCATTTT